The present TCR beta chain was sequenced within a study of glioma-infiltrating T cells. General study points: Non-neoplastic patients had below-expected tissue-blood divergence, while all gliomas exceeded expectation. Very few CDR3 sequences were shared between tissue and blood.

Using RNA template, CDR3s of TCR alpha and beta were amplified with iRepertoire arm-PCR. One-step reverse transcription and amplification started from approximately 100-400 ng of tissue mRNA or PBMC total RNA. Using its own MiXCR run on the multiplex PCR reads, TCRdb lists one record per CDR3 protein. The data show roughly 100,000 distinct CDR3 sequences, about 30% seen once. Comments on this clonotype: Its specificity is not known. Possible read error: a much larger clone is one base away.

Germline V gene sequence: CDR1 LGHDT, CDR2 YNNKEL (reference sequence). The CDR3 runs to 21 residues. V usage is TRBV3-1 and J usage is TRBJ1-5; D uncertain. The clonotype was recovered from a human donor with low-grade glioma or glioblastoma, undergoing nonglioma brain surgery, or in good health (not recorded which). The sequencing sample was made of glioma tissue, nonneoplastic brain tissue, or PBMCs (not recorded which). CDR3 sequence: CASSQVPFKPSVVDGNQTQHF. Written as DNA, the CDR3 is TGTGCCAGCAGCCAAGTCCCCTTTAAACCTTCTGTAGTCGACGGAAATCAGACCCAGCATTTT. Together with reference TRBV3-1 and TRBJ1-5, the CDR3 gives the full variable domain: DTAVSQTPKYLVTQMGNDKSIKCEQNLGHDTMYWYKQDSKKFLKIMFSYNNKELIINETVPNRFSPKSPDKAHLNLHINSLELGDSAVYFCASSQVPFKPSVVDGNQTQHFGDGTRLSIL.